The 18 T cell receptor beta chains reported below all come from one sample, sequenced in a study of CD8 T cells in Susac syndrome. RNA in amounts of roughly 0.45 to 1 ug was reverse transcribed with random hexamers. MiXCR was run by TCRdb on the immunoSEQ multiplex PCR reads, yielding one entry per CDR3 protein. The sample lists some 140,000 distinct CDR3 sequences; around 95% were seen once. The sequenced material came from CD8+ T cells from PBMCs. These receptors were taken from a human donor with Susac syndrome.

J is TRBJ2-1 and V is TRBV29-1; 12 bases map to TRBD2. The ends lost 7 bases at V and 8 bases at J; junction bases unmatched: 9. CDR1 and CDR2 from the germline V gene are SQVTM and ANQGSEA. The CDR3 contains 14 residues. In DNA form, the CDR3 reads TGCAGCGGCAAACTAGCGGGAGGATTGGATGAGCAGTTCTTC. Translated: CSGKLAGGLDEQFF.

This clonotype was recorded only once. J is TRBJ2-7 and V is TRBV21-1. TRBV21-1 is termed a pseudogene. The CDR3 runs 14 residues. The CDR3 sequence: CASIIYRDSYEQYF. The CDR3 DNA reads TGTGCCAGCATCATTTACAGGGACTCCTACGAGCAGTACTTC.

The gene calls are TRBV10-3 and TRBJ2-7; 8 nucleotides align to TRBD2. Germline V gene data show CDR1 as ENHRY and CDR2 as SYGVKD. Germline trimming cut 0 bases from V and 1 base from J; bases unmatched to any gene: 5. This CDR3 region has 16 residues. The CDR3 is CAISESTAGASYEQYF. Written as DNA, the CDR3 is TGTGCCATCAGTGAGTCGACAGCGGGAGCGTCCTACGAGCAGTACTTC.

In the case of this clonotype: Compared with germline, one end of the junction differs, possibly owing to a read error. The chain employs TRBV24-1 and TRBJ2-5, with TRBD2 matching 11 bases. CDR1 is KGHDR and CDR2 is SFDVKD in the germline V gene. CDR3 size: 17 residues. This chain's CDR3 is CAISSGLAGGGQETQYF. Here the CDR3 DNA reads TGTGCCATCAGTTCTGGCCTAGCGGGAGGAGGGCAAGAGACCCAGTACTTC.

The chain couples TRBV30 to TRBJ2-1, with 8 bases fitting TRBD1. The CDR3 spans 13 residues. The germline V gene has CDR1 GTSNPN and CDR2 SVGIG (reference sequence). Losses at the gene ends were 3 bases for V and 4 bases for J; bases not matched to a gene: 2. CDR3: CAWSTGGYNEQFF. CDR3 bases: TGTGCCTGGAGCACAGGGGGTTACAATGAGCAGTTCTTC.

The rearrangement uses TRBV5-1 and TRBJ1-2; perhaps TRBD1 as D (6 bases). The V end lost 0 bases, the J end lost 8 bases, and 8 bases lay between the germline ends. CDR3 length: 12 residues. Germline V CDR1 and CDR2: SGHRS, YFSETQ. This CDR3 is CASSLEGEGYTF. The CDR3 DNA follows: TGCGCCAGCAGCTTGGAGGGGGAAGGCTACACCTTC. Full variable domain (remainder filled in from reference TRBV5-1 and TRBJ1-2): KAGVTQTPRYLIKTRGQQVTLSCSPISGHRSVSWYQQTPGQGLQFLFEYFSETQRNKGNFPGRFSGRQFSNSRSEMNVSTLELGDSALYLCASSLEGEGYTFGSGTRLTVV.

The chain has TRBV12-3 or TRBV12-4 and TRBJ2-3, with D unresolved. The CDR3 runs 12 residues. Between the trimmed V and J ends, which lost 4 bases and 1 base, there was a span of 3 bases. CDR3 coding DNA: TGTGCCAGCAGTTACCGCACAGATACGCAGTATTTT. Protein sequence: CASSYRTDTQYF.

V gene TRBV5-6 combines with J gene TRBJ1-5, with 7 bases identical to TRBD1. Trimming removed 4 bases from V and 2 bases from J; junction bases left unmatched: 6. The CDR3 sequence is 15 residues long. Per germline, CDR1 SGHDT and CDR2 YYEEEE. The CDR3 nucleotides read TGTGCCAGCAGCGAAGGGACAGTAGGCAATCAGCCCCAGCATTTT. Protein product: CASSEGTVGNQPQHF. Combining the CDR3 with reference TRBV5-6 and TRBJ1-5 gives the whole variable domain DAGVTQSPTHLIKTRGQQVTLRCSPKSGHDTVSWYQQALGQGPQFIFQYYEEEERQRGNFPDRFSGHQFPNYSSELNVNALLLGDSALYLCASSEGTVGNQPQHFGDGTRLSIL.

J is TRBJ2-6 and V is TRBV29-1; D is uncertain. Trimming left V 2 bases short and J 13 bases short, with 12 bases between. Germline assignment: CDR1 SQVTM and CDR2 ANQGSEA. This CDR3 region has 12 residues. CDR3 sequence: CSVESGVGVLTF. The CDR3 DNA sequence: TGCAGCGTTGAATCTGGGGTGGGTGTCCTGACTTTC.

The CDR3 reads CSVASLTGTSWETQYF. For the CDR3, the DNA is TGCAGCGTTGCCAGCTTAACCGGGACTAGCTGGGAGACCCAGTACTTC. The chain joins TRBV29-1 to TRBJ2-5; 9 bases match TRBD2. V shed 4 bases and J 5 bases; nucleotides not matched to a gene: 14. The germline CDR1 and CDR2 sequences are SQVTM and ANQGSEA. The CDR3 is 16 residues long.

The rearrangement uses TRBV4-1 and TRBJ2-1; no clear D. This CDR3 contains 12 residues. Trimming pared 1 base from V and 9 bases from J, leaving 7 bases between. Germline V gene sequence: CDR1 MGHRA, CDR2 YSYEKL. In nucleotides, the CDR3 is TGCGCCAGCAGCCAAGTTGGCGGTGAGCAGTTCTTC. Residues: CASSQVGGEQFF.

The chain recombines TRBV5-4 with TRBJ2-2; D is unresolved. Per the germline V gene, CDR1 is SGHNT and CDR2 is YYREEE (reference sequence). The CDR3 consists of 14 residues. Between the trimmed V and J ends, which lost 4 bases and 0 bases, there was a span of 7 bases. CDR3 coding DNA: TGTGCCAGCAGCCCAGCCTCGAACACCGGGGAGCTGTTTTTT. It yields the protein CASSPASNTGELFF.

The chain employs TRBV5-6 and TRBJ2-2, with TRBD2 identical over 8 bases. Trimming cost V 1 base and J 4 bases; bases outside gene matches: 6. Germline V lookup: CDR1 SGHDT, CDR2 YYEEEE. This CDR3 region has 16 residues. The CDR3 loop reads CASSLSGGPGTGELFF. In DNA form, the CDR3 reads TGTGCCAGCAGCTTGTCGGGAGGGCCGGGCACCGGGGAGCTGTTTTTT.

The chain employs TRBV27 and TRBJ2-7; D unclear. V gave up 5 bases and J gave up 0 bases, with 11 bases separating them. CDR3 length equals 14 residues. Germline V gene data show CDR1 as MNHEY and CDR2 as SMNVEV (reference sequence). The CDR3 DNA is TGTGCCAGCAGTCGAAGCTTGGACTCCTACGAGCAGTACTTC. It yields the protein CASSRSLDSYEQYF.

The chain carries TRBV6-1 and TRBJ1-2, with D possibly matching TRBD1 (6 bases). This CDR3 spans 17 amino acids. The V gene's germline CDR1 is MNHNS and CDR2 SASEGT. V was shortened by 6 bases and J by 7 bases, with 27 bases between the two germline ends. The CDR3: CASSSGLTGHEGSGYTF. The CDR3 DNA reads as TGTGCCAGCAGCTCGGGGTTGACGGGACACGAAGGGTCTGGCTACACCTTC.

The rearrangement links TRBV27 to TRBJ2-3, with TRBD1 matching over 8 bases. There are 16 residues in the CDR3. V lost 3 bases, J lost 3 bases, and 8 bases stayed unmatched. Germline assignment: CDR1 MNHEY and CDR2 SMNVEV (reference sequence). DNA of the CDR3: TGTGCCAGCAGTTTCGGCAGGGGGCGGTTTACAGATACGCAGTATTTT. Translating it yields CASSFGRGRFTDTQYF.

V is TRBV11-2 and J is TRBJ2-7; D not resolved. Trimming stripped 0 bases from V and 4 bases from J, with 13 bases between. The CDR3 is made up of 15 amino acids. Germline loops: CDR1 SGHAT, CDR2 FQNNGV. CDR3 loop: CASSLDSPGVYEQYF. CDR3 nucleotide sequence: TGTGCCAGCAGCTTAGACTCTCCCGGTGTTTACGAGCAGTACTTC. The complete variable domain, with remaining parts taken from reference TRBV11-2 and TRBJ2-7, reads EAGVAQSPRYKIIEKRQSVAFWCNPISGHATLYWYQQILGQGPKLLIQFQNNGVVDDSQLPKDRFSAERLKGVDSTLKIQPAKLEDSAVYLCASSLDSPGVYEQYFGPGTRLTVT.

The J gene is TRBJ2-3, the V gene TRBV30; a weak D match, TRBD2 (6 bases). Germline V gene data show CDR1 as GTSNPN and CDR2 as SVGIG (reference sequence). The V end lost 5 bases, the J end lost 1 base, and 13 bases lay between the germline ends. This CDR3 contains 14 residues. The CDR3 region has the DNA TGTGCCTGGGGTGGCGGGATGGGCACAGATACGCAGTATTTT. Its protein is CAWGGGMGTDTQYF. Full variable domain (remainder filled in from reference TRBV30 and TRBJ2-3): SQTIHQWPATLVQPVGSPLSLECTVEGTSNPNLYWYRQAAGRGLQLLFYSVGIGQISSEVPQNLSASRPQDRQFILSSKKLLLSDSGFYLCAWGGGMGTDTQYFGPGTRLTVL.